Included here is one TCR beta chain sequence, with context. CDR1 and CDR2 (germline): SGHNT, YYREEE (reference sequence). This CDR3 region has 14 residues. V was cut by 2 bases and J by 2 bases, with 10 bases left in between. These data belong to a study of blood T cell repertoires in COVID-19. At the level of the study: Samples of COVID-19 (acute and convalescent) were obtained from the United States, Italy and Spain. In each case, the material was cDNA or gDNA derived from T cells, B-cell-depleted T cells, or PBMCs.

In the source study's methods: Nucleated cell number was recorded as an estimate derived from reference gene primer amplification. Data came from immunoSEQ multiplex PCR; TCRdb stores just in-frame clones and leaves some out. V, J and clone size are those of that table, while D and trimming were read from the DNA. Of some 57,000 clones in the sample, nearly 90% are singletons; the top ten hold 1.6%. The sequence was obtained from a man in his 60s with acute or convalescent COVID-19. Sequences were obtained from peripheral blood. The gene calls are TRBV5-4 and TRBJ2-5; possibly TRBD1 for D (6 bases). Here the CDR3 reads CASSLPQGQETQYF. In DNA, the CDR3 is TGTGCCAGCAGCTTACCGCAGGGGCAAGAGACCCAGTACTTC. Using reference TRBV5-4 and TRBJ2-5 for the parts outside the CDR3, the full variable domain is ETGVTQSPTHLIKTRGQQVTLRCSSQSGHNTVSWYQQALGQGPQFIFQYYREEENGRGNFPPRFSGLQFPNYSSELNVNALELDDSALYLCASSLPQGQETQYFGPGTRLLVL.